The following is a T cell receptor beta chain sequence with its context. Its antigen is unknown. Base qualities were left out, and no much larger clone turns up one base away. The data belong to a study of blood T cell repertoires in COVID-19 (dated by TCRdb to 2019 to 2021). With respect to the entire study: ImmuneRACE Cohort 3 recovered participants were defined by two consecutive negative NP/OP PCR tests, healthcare professional clearance, or symptom resolution. The collaborator samples originated in the United States, Italy and Spain and spanned the acute and convalescent phases of COVID-19. The material from the prospective study consisted of cDNA or gDNA derived from T cells, B-cell-depleted T cells, or PBMCs. Deeply sampled blood TCRbeta repertoires from subjects exposed to, actively infected with, or recovered from COVID-19 were included in the dataset. The repertoires were made available in a free public database intended to serve as a resource for research on the immune response to SARS-CoV-2. Samples were obtained from the ongoing ImmuneRACE study (first 160 participants) and from about 1,300 subjects provided by 6 global collaborators. The sample metadata nearly always contained a de-identified subject ID, COVID-19 status, age in years and sex. Where HLA class I and class II types were available, the types were taken from metadata supplied by the sample provider, not from assay-based typing.

Study-wide findings and limitations: The amount of clinical and demographic metadata varied by source and participant and was provided uncurated.

The immunoSEQ Assay, a bias-controlled multiplex PCR, was used to amplify TCRbeta CDR3 regions from genomic DNA. In the original analysis: Within the assay, amplification of reference gene primers was used to estimate how many nucleated cells each sample contained. Sequence reads were collapsed and filtered to measure the absolute abundance of every unique TCRbeta CDR3 rearrangement. For each sample, productive Simpson clonality was calculated as the square root of Simpson's diversity index across productive rearrangements. TCRdb retrieved this table from immuneACCESS and kept in-frame rearrangements only. Not all clones are present; in checked studies, unresolved V genes account for under half, and no reason is known for the remainder. For V, J and clone size, that table is used; D and trimming come from the DNA. This sample lists approximately 360,000 clones; over 75% were detected once. The ten top clones hold approximately 1.9% of the sample.

Participants in the prospective study were enrolled through a virtual design, were aged roughly 18 to 100 years, and lived in 24 United States geographic areas. To assign participants to cohorts, the prospective study relied on clinical history that participants themselves reported in a screening survey and a study questionnaire. Mobile phlebotomists in the prospective study collected whole blood, serum and a nasopharyngeal or oropharyngeal swab from every participant. Over a roughly 2-month period, participants in the prospective study had the option of providing additional blood draws and questionnaires. Blood samples from the prospective study were shipped frozen or at room temperature prior to DNA extraction. Reading the germline V gene gives CDR1 LGHNA and CDR2 YNFKEQ. Germline trimming amounts to 1 base on V and 5 bases on J, with 8 as the count of junction bases outside the gene matches. The CDR3 contains 17 residues, cysteine and phenylalanine counted. CDR3 DNA only is kept here, 51 bases in frame from base 1.

The clonotype was recovered from a man aged 35-49 years in a cohort exposed to, infected with or recovered from COVID-19 (not recorded which). The sequenced sample was PBMCs or T cells enriched from blood (not recorded which). The sequence links TRBV4-2 to TRBJ2-2; 9 bases in the middle match TRBD2. The CDR3 protein: CASSQAVAGERTGELFF. The nucleotide sequence is TGTGCCAGCAGCCAAGCTGTAGCGGGAGAAAGGACCGGGGAGCTGTTTTTT.